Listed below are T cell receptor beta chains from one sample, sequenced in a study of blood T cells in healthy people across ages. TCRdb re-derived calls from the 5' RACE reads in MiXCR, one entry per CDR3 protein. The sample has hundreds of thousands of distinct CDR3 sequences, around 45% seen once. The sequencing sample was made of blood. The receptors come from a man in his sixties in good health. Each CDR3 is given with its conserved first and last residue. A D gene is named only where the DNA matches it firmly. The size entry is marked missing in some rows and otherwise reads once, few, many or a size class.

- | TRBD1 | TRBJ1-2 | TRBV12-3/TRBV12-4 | TGTGCCAGCTGGGACAGGGCTGGCTACACCTTC | CASWDRAGYTF
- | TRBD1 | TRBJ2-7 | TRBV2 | TGTGCCAGCGAGGGACAGGACATCTACGAGCAGTACTTC | CASEGQDIYEQYF
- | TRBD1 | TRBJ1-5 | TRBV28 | TGTGCCAGCAGTTTACCTTGGGGACAGGGCAATCAGCCCCAGCATTTT | CASSLPWGQGNQPQHF
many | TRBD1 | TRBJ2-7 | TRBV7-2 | TGTGCCAGCAGCTTTGGAGGACAGGTGCGCGAGCAGTACTTC | CASSFGGQVREQYF
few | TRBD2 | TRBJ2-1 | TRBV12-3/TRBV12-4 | TGTGCCAGCACGGCGGGGGGATACAATGAGCAGTTCTTC | CASTAGGYNEQFF
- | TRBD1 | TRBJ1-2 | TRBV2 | TGTGCCAGCAGTGGGGACAGGATCTATGGCTACACCTTC | CASSGDRIYGYTF
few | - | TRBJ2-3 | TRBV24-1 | TGTGCCACCGGGCTGTGGGGCACAGATACGCAGTATTTT | CATGLWGTDTQYF
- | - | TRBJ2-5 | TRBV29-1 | TGCAGCGGTGCACGGGAACAGACCCAGTACTTC | CSGAREQTQYF
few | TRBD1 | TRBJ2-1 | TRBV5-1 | TGCGCCAGCAGCTTGGGGGACAGGGCAAACAATGAGCAGTTCTTC | CASSLGDRANNEQFF
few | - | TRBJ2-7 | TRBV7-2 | TGTGCCAGCAGCTCCCATCACCCCGGACAGCCCTACGAGCAGTACTTC | CASSSHHPGQPYEQYF
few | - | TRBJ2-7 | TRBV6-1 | TGTGCCAGCAGTGCGCAGGGTTTGGGCTACGAGCAGTACTTC | CASSAQGLGYEQYF
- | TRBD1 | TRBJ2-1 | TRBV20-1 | TGCAGTGCTAGAGTAGGGACAGGGGGTGGTGAGCAGTTCTTC | CSARVGTGGGEQFF
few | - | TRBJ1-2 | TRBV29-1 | TGCAGCGTTGCGGGTAATGAGGATGGCTACACCTTC | CSVAGNEDGYTF
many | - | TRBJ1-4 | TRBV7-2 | TGTGCCAGCAGCCGTAAAAGGACCCCAACTAATGAAAAACTGTTTTTT | CASSRKRTPTNEKLFF
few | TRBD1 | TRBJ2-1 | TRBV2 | TGTGCCAGCAGGACACGTCCAGGGGGCTATGAGCAGTTCTTC | CASRTRPGGYEQFF
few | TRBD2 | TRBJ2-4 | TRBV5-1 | TGCGCCAGCAGCACCGGGACCCGGGGGGACATTCAGTACTTC | CASSTGTRGDIQYF
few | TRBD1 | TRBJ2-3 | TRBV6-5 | TGTGCCAGCAGTTACAGGCCCAGGGGGAAGGGCACAGATACGCAGTATTTT | CASSYRPRGKGTDTQYF
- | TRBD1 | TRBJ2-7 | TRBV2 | TGTGCCAGCAGTGAAGAGGACAGGGTTAGCTCCTACGAGCAGTACTTC | CASSEEDRVSSYEQYF
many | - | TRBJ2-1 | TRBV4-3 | TGCGCCAGCAGCCAATCCCCGCCCGTTTACTCCTACAATGAGCAGTTCTTC | CASSQSPPVYSYNEQFF
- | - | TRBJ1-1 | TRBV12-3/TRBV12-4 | TGTGCCAGCAGTTGGGTCGGGTGGAACGCTGAAGCTTTCTTT | CASSWVGWNAEAFF
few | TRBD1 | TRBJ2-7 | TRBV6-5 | TGTGCCAGCAGTCGGACAGGGGAAATGTGGGAGCAGTACTTC | CASSRTGEMWEQYF
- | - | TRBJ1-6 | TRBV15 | TGTGCCACCAGCATAAGAAGACAGGCGGATTCACCCCTCCACTTT | CATSIRRQADSPLHF
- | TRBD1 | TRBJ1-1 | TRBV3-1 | TGTGCCAGCAGCCAAGCCGGGACAGGGGTGACTGAAGCTTTCTTT | CASSQAGTGVTEAFF
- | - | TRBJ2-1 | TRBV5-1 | TGCGCCAGCAGCTTGGATGGGGGGCAGGTCTACAATGAGCAGTTCTTC | CASSLDGGQVYNEQFF
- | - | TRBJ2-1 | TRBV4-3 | TGCGCCAGCAGCCAAGGGGCAGGGAGTAATGAGCAGTTCTTC | CASSQGAGSNEQFF
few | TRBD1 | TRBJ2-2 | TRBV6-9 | TGTGCCAGCAGTCCGGACAGGGGGCTCACCGGGGAGCTGTTTTTT | CASSPDRGLTGELFF